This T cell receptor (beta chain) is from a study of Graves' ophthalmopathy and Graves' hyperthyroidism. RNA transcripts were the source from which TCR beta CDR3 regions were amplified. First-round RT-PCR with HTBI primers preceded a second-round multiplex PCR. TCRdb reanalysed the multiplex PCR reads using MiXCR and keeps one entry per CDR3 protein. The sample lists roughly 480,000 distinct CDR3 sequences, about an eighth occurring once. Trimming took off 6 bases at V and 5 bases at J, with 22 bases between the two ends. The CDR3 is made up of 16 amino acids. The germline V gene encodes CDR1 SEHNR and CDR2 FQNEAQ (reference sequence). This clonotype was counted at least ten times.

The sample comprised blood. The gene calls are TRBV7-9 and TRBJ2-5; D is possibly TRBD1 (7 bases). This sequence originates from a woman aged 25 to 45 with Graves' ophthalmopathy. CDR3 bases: TGTGCCAGCAGTCGTGTCGTCCAGGGGGGCAGGGAGACCCAGTACTTC. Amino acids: CASSRVVQGGRETQYF.